This passage covers 17 T cell receptor beta chains from one sample sequenced in a study of STAT3 mutations in large granular lymphocyte leukemia. Which antigens these TCRs recognize remains unknown. Findings of the study overall: Every T-cell large granular lymphocyte leukemia patient had at least one immunodominant TCR beta clonotype.

Assay used: immunoSEQ multiplex PCR; TCRdb lists only in-frame clones, some missing. Of under 20,000 clones in the sample, around 93% were seen once. Sequencing was done on a sample of peripheral blood mononuclear cells. All receptors derive from a man aged 60-69 years with T-cell large granular lymphocyte leukemia. Some clones in this sample may be carry-over from other donors' samples.

The rearrangement joins TRBV7-3 to TRBJ2-7; 10 nucleotides line up with TRBD1. The V gene's germline CDR1 is SGHTA and CDR2 FQGTGA. Trimming removed 2 bases from V and 6 bases from J; junction bases left unmatched: 7. The CDR3 has 15 residues. The CDR3 is CASSLYGTGAAEQYF. DNA of the CDR3: TGTGCCAGCAGCTTATACGGGACAGGGGCTGCCGAGCAGTACTTC.

The chain carries TRBV4-3 and TRBJ2-2; 8 nucleotides agree with TRBD2. V gave up 4 bases and J gave up 3 bases; unmatched junction bases: 7. This CDR3 region has 16 residues. Looked up from germline, CDR1 is LGHNA and CDR2 is YSLEER. The CDR3 DNA follows: TGCGCCAGCAGCCGTAGTACTAGCGGATACACCGGGGAGCTGTTTTTT. It codes for CASSRSTSGYTGELFF.

This chain connects TRBV4-3 to TRBJ2-1; D might be TRBD1 (5 bases). CDR1 and CDR2 (germline): LGHNA, YSLEER. Trimming cost V 3 bases and J 6 bases, with 12 bases left between them. The CDR3 has 14 amino acids. CDR3 nucleotides: TGCGCCAGCAGCCACCCCTCCGACAGCAATGAGCAGTTCTTC. It codes for CASSHPSDSNEQFF.

This clone was recorded only once. V usage is TRBV30 and J usage is TRBJ1-6; TRBD1 might be the D (6 bases). The germline V gene has CDR1 GTSNPN and CDR2 SVGIG (reference sequence). The V gene lost 0 bases and the J gene lost 5 bases, with 11 bases spanning the gap. This CDR3 has 15 residues. The CDR3: CAWSVGTPNNSPLHF. In DNA form, the CDR3 reads TGTGCCTGGAGTGTCGGGACACCCAATAATTCACCCCTCCACTTT. The entire variable domain, with the rest obtained from reference TRBV30 and TRBJ1-6, is as follows: SQTIHQWPATLVQPVGSPLSLECTVEGTSNPNLYWYRQAAGRGLQLLFYSVGIGQISSEVPQNLSASRPQDRQFILSSKKLLLSDSGFYLCAWSVGTPNNSPLHFGNGTRLTVT.

The V gene is TRBV5-1, the J gene TRBJ2-7, with D possibly being TRBD2 (6 bases). The germline V gene encodes CDR1 SGHRS and CDR2 YFSETQ. Trimming cost V 2 bases and J 2 bases, with 11 bases left between them. This CDR3 has 14 amino acids. This CDR3 reads CASSFLEGTYEQYF. The CDR3 nucleotides are TGCGCCAGCAGCTTTTTGGAGGGTACCTACGAGCAGTACTTC.

The chain joins TRBV27 to TRBJ2-5; 11 bases map to TRBD1. Germline V gene sequence: CDR1 MNHEY, CDR2 SMNVEV (reference sequence). The CDR3 is 13 amino acids. J lost 4 bases, V lost 6 bases, and 1 base had no gene match. The CDR3 sequence: CASRGQGGETQYF. The CDR3 DNA reads as TGTGCCAGCAGGGGACAGGGGGGAGAGACCCAGTACTTC.

This CDR3 is CVFEGGSNYGYTF. For the CDR3, the DNA is TGTGTTTTCGAGGGGGGTTCTAACTATGGCTACACCTTC. The chain carries TRBV7-9 and TRBJ1-2; D might be TRBD1 (6 bases). The CDR3 length is 13 residues. The V gene's germline CDR1 is SEHNR and CDR2 FQNEAQ (reference sequence).

The chain uses TRBV5-1 and TRBJ2-6; D ambiguous. The length of the CDR3 is 17 residues. The germline V gene has CDR1 SGHRS and CDR2 YFSETQ. The V end was cut by 5 bases, the J end by 3 bases, with 18 bases between. In DNA form, the CDR3 reads TGCGCCAGCAGTGCGACGGCTTTTTCTCTTGGGGCCAACGTCCTGACTTTC. This sequence encodes CASSATAFSLGANVLTF.

The chain couples TRBV11-2 to TRBJ1-2; D is undetermined. The V gene lost 4 bases and the J gene lost 7 bases, with 16 bases spanning the gap. CDR1 SGHAT and CDR2 FQNNGV come from the germline V gene. The CDR3 extends over 14 amino acids. The CDR3 is CASSSPRREAGYTF. CDR3 coding DNA: TGTGCCAGCAGCTCCCCGAGGAGGGAAGCTGGCTACACCTTC.

This clone was picked up one time. The genes are TRBV5-1 and TRBJ1-1, with D unclear. Trimming took off 2 bases at V and 6 bases at J, with 8 bases between the two ends. Per germline, CDR1 SGHRS and CDR2 YFSETQ. The CDR3 covers 12 residues. The CDR3 loop reads CASSLDGAEAFF. The CDR3 DNA is TGCGCCAGCAGCTTAGACGGAGCTGAAGCTTTCTTT.

The J gene is TRBJ2-1, the V gene TRBV11-2; D is ambiguous. The CDR3 is 16 residues long. The V gene's germline CDR1 is SGHAT and CDR2 FQNNGV. Trimming pared 1 base from V and 6 bases from J, leaving 16 bases between. This CDR3 reads CASSLVGSYSGNEQFF. CDR3 DNA: TGTGCCAGCAGCTTAGTTGGCAGTTATTCGGGCAATGAGCAGTTCTTC. The complete variable domain, with remaining parts taken from reference TRBV11-2 and TRBJ2-1, reads EAGVAQSPRYKIIEKRQSVAFWCNPISGHATLYWYQQILGQGPKLLIQFQNNGVVDDSQLPKDRFSAERLKGVDSTLKIQPAKLEDSAVYLCASSLVGSYSGNEQFFGPGTRLTVL.

The V gene is TRBV5-4, the J gene TRBJ2-1, with unresolved D. This CDR3 contains 13 residues. The ends were cut back, 2 bases at V and 5 bases at J, with 8 bases in the middle. Germline values: CDR1 SGHNT, CDR2 YYREEE (reference sequence). CDR3 protein: CASSFDWDNEQFF. As DNA, the CDR3 is TGTGCCAGCAGCTTCGACTGGGACAATGAGCAGTTCTTC.

CDR3 residues: CAWERVEEKLFF. CDR3 in DNA: TGTGCCTGGGAGAGGGTGGAGGAAAAACTGTTTTTT. The V and J genes are TRBV30 and TRBJ1-4; D is undetermined. With 5 bases removed from V and 8 bases from J, the gap between germline ends came to 12 bases. The CDR3 consists of 12 residues. Germline CDR1 GTSNPN, CDR2 SVGIG (reference sequence).

This clone has only one observation. The gene calls are TRBV5-1 and TRBJ2-7; the D is unclear. From germline, CDR1 is SGHRS and CDR2 YFSETQ. Deletions cut 4 bases from V and 4 bases from J, with 15 bases between. The length of the CDR3 is 14 residues. DNA of the CDR3: TGCGCCAGCAGCCCACGACGCCTTAGATACGAGCAGTACTTC. Amino acid sequence: CASSPRRLRYEQYF.

This clone was observed a handful of times. CDR3 sequence (DNA): TGTGCCTGGAGTTTACGACAGGGTACCTTCTATGGCTACACCTTC. Translated, it gives CAWSLRQGTFYGYTF. The chain links TRBV30 to TRBJ1-2, with 7 bases that match TRBD1. This CDR3 has 15 residues. Germline assignment: CDR1 GTSNPN and CDR2 SVGIG (reference sequence). The V and J ends lost 2 bases and 4 bases, in that order; junction bases with no gene match: 10.

This sequence joins TRBV7-2 and TRBJ2-7, with D maybe TRBD2 (5 bases). CDR1 and CDR2 from the germline V gene are SGHTA and FQGNSA. The CDR3 covers 15 residues. V lost 1 base to trimming and J lost 0 bases, with 10 bases between them. This CDR3 is CASSLGGLSSYEQYF. The CDR3 region has the DNA TGTGCCAGCAGCTTAGGCGGGCTCTCCTCCTACGAGCAGTACTTC.

The V call is TRBV5-6, the J call TRBJ2-1; 8 nucleotides agree with TRBD2. In germline, CDR1 is SGHDT, CDR2 YYEEEE. This CDR3 is 18 amino acids long. Trimming cost V 0 bases and J 7 bases; bases outside gene matches: 15. The CDR3 region is CASSLVFRAAGARNEQFF. The CDR3, as DNA: TGTGCCAGCAGCTTGGTATTTCGGGCAGCGGGAGCACGGAATGAGCAGTTCTTC.